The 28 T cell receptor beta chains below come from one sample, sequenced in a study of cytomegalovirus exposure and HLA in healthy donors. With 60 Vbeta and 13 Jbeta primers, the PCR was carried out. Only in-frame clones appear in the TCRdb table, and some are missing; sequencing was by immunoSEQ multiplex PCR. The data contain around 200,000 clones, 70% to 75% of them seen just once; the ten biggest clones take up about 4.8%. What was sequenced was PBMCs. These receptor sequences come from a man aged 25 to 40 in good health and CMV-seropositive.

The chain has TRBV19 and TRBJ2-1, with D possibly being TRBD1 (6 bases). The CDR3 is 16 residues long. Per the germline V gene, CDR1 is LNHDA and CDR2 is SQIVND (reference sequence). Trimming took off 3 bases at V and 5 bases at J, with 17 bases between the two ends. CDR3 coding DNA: TGTGCCAGTAGTATGCTTGGCCTAACAGGGAACAATGAGCAGTTCTTC. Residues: CASSMLGLTGNNEQFF.

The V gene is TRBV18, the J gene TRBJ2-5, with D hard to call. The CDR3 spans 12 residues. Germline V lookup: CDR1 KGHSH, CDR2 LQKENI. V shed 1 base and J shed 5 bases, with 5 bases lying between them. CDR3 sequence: CASSPQSETQYF. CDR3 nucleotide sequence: TGTGCCAGCTCACCACAATCGGAGACCCAGTACTTC.

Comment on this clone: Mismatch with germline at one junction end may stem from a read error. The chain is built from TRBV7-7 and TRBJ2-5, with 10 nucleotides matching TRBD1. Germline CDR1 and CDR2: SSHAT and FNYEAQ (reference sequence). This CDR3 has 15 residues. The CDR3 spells CASSLPGQGKETQYF. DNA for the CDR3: TGTGCTAGCAGCTTACCGGGACAGGGGAAGGAGACCCAGTACTTC.

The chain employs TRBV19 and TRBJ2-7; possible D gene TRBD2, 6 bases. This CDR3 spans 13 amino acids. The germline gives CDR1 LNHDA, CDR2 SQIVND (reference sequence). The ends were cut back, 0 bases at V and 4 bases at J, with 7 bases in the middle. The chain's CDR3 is CASSIDSGYEQYF. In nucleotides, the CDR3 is TGTGCCAGTAGTATAGATAGCGGTTACGAGCAGTACTTC.

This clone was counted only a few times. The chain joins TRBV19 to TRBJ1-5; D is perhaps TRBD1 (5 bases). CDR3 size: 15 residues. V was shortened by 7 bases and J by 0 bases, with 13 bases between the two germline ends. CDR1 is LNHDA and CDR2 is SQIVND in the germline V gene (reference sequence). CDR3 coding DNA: TGTGCCAGTAAATCGATGGACATTAGCAATCAGCCCCAGCATTTT. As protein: CASKSMDISNQPQHF.

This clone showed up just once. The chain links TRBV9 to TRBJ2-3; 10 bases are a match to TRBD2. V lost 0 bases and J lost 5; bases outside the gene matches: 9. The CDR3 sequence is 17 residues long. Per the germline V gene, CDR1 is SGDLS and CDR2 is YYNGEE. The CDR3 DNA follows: TGTGCCAGCAGCGTAGCTACGAGCGGGAGGGGTGAAGATACGCAGTATTTT. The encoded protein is CASSVATSGRGEDTQYF.

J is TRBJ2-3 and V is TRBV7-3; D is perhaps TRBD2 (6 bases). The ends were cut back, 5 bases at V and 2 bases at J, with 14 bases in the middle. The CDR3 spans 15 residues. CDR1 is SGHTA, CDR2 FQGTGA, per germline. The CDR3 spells CASSPLGGNTDTQYF. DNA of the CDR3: TGTGCCAGCAGCCCCTTGGGCGGGAACACAGATACGCAGTATTTT.

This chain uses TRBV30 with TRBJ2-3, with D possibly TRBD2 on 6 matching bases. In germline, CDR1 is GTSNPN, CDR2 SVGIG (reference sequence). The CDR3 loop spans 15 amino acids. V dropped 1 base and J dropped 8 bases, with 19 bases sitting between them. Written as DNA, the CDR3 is TGTGCCTGGAGTGCCGGGACTGGCCTTAGTGGTACGCAGTATTTT. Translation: CAWSAGTGLSGTQYF.

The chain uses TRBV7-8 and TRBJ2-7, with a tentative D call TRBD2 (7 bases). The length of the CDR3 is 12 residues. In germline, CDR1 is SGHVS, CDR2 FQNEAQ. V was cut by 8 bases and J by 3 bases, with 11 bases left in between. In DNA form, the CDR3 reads TGTGCCAGCGAGGGGGGGCTCTACGAGCAGTACTTC. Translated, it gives CASEGGLYEQYF.

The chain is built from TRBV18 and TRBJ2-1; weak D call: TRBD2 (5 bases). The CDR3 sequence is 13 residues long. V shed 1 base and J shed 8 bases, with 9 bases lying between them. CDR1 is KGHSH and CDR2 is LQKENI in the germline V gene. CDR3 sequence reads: CASSPRGNHEQFF. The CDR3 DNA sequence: TGTGCCAGCTCACCACGAGGGAACCATGAGCAGTTCTTC.

In DNA, the CDR3 is TGTGCCAGCAGTGAAGGAAGGGGACAGACCCTCTTCTACTATGGCTACACCTTC. Its translation is CASSEGRGQTLFYYGYTF. The genes are TRBV6-1 and TRBJ1-2; 7 bases line up with TRBD1. The V segment lost 1 base and the J segment 3 bases; nucleotides outside the gene matches: 14. In germline, CDR1 is MNHNS, CDR2 SASEGT. This CDR3 is built from 18 residues.

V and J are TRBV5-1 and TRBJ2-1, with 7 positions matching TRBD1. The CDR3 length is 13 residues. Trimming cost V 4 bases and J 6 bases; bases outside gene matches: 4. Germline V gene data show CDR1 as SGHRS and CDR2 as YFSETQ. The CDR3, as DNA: TGCGCCAGCAGCAGGGGGCAGGGCAATGAGCAGTTCTTC. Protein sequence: CASSRGQGNEQFF.

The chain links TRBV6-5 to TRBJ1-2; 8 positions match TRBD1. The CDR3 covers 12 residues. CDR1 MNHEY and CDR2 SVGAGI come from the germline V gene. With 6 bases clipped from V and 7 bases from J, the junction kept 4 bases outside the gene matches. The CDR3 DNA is TGTGCCAGCAGACAGGGGGGGGGTGGCTACACCTTC. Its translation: CASRQGGGGYTF.

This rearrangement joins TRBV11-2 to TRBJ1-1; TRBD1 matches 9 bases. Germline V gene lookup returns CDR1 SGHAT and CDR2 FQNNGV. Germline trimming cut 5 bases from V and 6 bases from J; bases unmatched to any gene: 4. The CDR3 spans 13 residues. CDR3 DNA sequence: TGTGCCAGCAGCACCCGACAGGGGGCTGAAGCTTTCTTT. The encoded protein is CASSTRQGAEAFF.

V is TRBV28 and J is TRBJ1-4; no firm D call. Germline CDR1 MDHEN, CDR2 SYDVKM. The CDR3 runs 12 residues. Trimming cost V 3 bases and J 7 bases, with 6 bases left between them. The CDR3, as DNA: TGTGCCAGCAGTTTTGGAGGTGAAAAACTGTTTTTT. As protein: CASSFGGEKLFF.

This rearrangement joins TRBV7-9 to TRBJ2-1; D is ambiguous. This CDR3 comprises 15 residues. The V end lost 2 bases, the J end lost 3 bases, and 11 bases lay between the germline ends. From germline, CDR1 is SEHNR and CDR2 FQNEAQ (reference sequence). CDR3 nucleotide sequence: TGTGCCAGCAGCTTACCGGTCCTAGACTACAATGAGCAGTTCTTC. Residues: CASSLPVLDYNEQFF. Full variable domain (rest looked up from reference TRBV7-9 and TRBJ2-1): DTGVSQNPRHKITKRGQNVTFRCDPISEHNRLYWYRQTLGQGPEFLTYFQNEAQLEKSRLLSDRFSAERPKGSFSTLEIQRTEQGDSAMYLCASSLPVLDYNEQFFGPGTRLTVL.

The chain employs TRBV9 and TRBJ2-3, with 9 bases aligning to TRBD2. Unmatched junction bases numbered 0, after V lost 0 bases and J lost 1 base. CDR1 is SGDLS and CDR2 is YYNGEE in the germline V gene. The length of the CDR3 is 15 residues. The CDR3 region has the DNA TGTGCCAGCAGCGTAGAGCGGGGGGGCACAGATACGCAGTATTTT. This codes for CASSVERGGTDTQYF.

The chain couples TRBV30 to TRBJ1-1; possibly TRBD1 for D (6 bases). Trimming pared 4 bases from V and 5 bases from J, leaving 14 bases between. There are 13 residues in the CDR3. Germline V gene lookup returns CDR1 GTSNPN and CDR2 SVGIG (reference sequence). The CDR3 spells CAWNHKTGTEAFF. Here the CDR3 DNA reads TGTGCCTGGAACCACAAAACAGGGACTGAAGCTTTCTTT.

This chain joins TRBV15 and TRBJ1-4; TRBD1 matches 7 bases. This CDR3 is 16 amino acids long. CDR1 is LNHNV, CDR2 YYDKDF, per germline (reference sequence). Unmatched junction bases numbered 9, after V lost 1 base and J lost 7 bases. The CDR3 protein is CATSRGQGVVGEKLFF. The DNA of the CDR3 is TGTGCCACCAGCAGAGGGCAGGGGGTAGTTGGTGAAAAACTGTTTTTT.

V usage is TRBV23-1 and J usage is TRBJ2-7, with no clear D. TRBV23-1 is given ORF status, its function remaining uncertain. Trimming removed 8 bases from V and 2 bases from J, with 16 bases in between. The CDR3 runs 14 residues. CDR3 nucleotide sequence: TGCGCCAGCCCCCCCCGAGGCCCGCCCTACGAGCAGTACTTC. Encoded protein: CASPPRGPPYEQYF.

The CDR3 DNA sequence: TGTGCCAGCAGCTTAGGCCGGGGGTACGGGACCCAGTACTTC. Its translation: CASSLGRGYGTQYF. V usage is TRBV13 and J usage is TRBJ2-5; D is perhaps TRBD2 (6 bases). The CDR3 spans 14 residues. Germline loops: CDR1 PRHDT, CDR2 FYEKMQ (reference sequence). Trimming left V 0 bases short and J 7 bases short, with 12 bases between.

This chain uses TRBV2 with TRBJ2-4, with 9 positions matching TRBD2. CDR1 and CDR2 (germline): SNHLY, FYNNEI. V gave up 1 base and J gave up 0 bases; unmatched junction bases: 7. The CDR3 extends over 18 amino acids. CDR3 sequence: CASSEGLAATLAKNIQYF. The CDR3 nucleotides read TGTGCCAGCAGTGAAGGACTAGCGGCCACCTTAGCCAAAAACATTCAGTACTTC.

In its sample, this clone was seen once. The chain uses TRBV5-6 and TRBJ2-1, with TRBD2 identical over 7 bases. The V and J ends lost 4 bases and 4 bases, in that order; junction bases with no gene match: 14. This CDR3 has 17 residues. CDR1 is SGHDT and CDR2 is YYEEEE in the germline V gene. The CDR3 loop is CASSRLSTRTRYNEQFF. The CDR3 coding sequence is TGTGCCAGCAGCCGTCTTTCGACCCGGACTAGATACAATGAGCAGTTCTTC.

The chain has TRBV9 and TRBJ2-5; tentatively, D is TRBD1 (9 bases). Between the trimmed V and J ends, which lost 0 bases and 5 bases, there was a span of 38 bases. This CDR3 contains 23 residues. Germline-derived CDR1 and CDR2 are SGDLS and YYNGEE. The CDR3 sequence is CASSVATGGVWGSGGTRGETQYF. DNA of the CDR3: TGTGCCAGCAGCGTAGCAACAGGGGGCGTGTGGGGAAGCGGGGGAACGAGGGGTGAGACCCAGTACTTC.

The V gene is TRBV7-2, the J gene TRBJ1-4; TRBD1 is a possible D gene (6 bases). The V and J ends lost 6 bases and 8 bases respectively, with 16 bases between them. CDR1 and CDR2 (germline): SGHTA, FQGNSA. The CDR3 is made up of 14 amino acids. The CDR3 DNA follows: TGTGCCAGCAGTTACCAGGGGAGTGGAGAAAAACTGTTTTTT. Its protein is CASSYQGSGEKLFF.

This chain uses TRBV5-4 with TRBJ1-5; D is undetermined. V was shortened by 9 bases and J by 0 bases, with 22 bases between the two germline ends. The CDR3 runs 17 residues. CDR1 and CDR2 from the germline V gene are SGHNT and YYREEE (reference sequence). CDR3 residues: CATAPTLFTSSNQPQHF. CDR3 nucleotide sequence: TGTGCCACCGCGCCGACATTATTTACTTCTAGCAATCAGCCCCAGCATTTT. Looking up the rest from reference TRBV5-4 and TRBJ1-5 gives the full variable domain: ETGVTQSPTHLIKTRGQQVTLRCSSQSGHNTVSWYQQALGQGPQFIFQYYREEENGRGNFPPRFSGLQFPNYSSELNVNALELDDSALYLCATAPTLFTSSNQPQHFGDGTRLSIL.

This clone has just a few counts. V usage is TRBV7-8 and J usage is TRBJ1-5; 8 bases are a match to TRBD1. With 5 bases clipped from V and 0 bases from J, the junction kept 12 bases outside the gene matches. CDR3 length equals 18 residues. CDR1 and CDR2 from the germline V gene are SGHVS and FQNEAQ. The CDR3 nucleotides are TGTGCCAGCAGCCCCGGACAGGGAGGTTATGTTAGCAATCAGCCCCAGCATTTT. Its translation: CASSPGQGGYVSNQPQHF.

CDR3 coding DNA: TGTGCCAGCAGCGTCGGGAGGTACAATGAGCAGTTCTTC. Its translation: CASSVGRYNEQFF. The gene calls are TRBV11-2 and TRBJ2-1; 7 nucleotides agree with TRBD2. Trimming at V came to 5 bases and at J to 4 bases, leaving 2 bases not matched to a gene. This CDR3 has 13 residues. Germline CDR1 and CDR2: SGHAT and FQNNGV.